These T cell receptor beta chains were read from a single sample in a study of CD8 T cells in Susac syndrome. A single record per CDR3 protein comes from TCRdb applying MiXCR to the immunoSEQ multiplex PCR reads. This sample has around 200,000 distinct CDR3 sequences, with about 95% found just once. Sequencing used CD8+ T cells from PBMCs. The receptor set was obtained from a human donor with Susac syndrome. Both conserved end residues are trimmed from each CDR3.

V gene,CDR3 protein
TRBV5-4,ASSLVGVSYNSPLH
TRBV20-1,SARLAGTGYEQY
TRBV3-1,ASSQFKNSPLH
TRBV3-1,ASSQEWTSGSDEQF
TRBV4-1,ASSHARTSGDNEQF
TRBV7-3,ASSIYMNTEAF
TRBV7-2,ASSFTGPQPQH
TRBV4-1,ASSQDDGGVDTQY
TRBV11-2,ASSSMDGAEQF
TRBV28,ASRPGTDINQPQH
TRBV29-1,SVASDTQTLSLRGYT
TRBV6-1,ASNPGLAGGLDTQY
TRBV6-5,ASSYGAGTEAF
TRBV7-9,ASSFLFTEAF
TRBV5-4,ASSLEGVQSVNEQF
TRBV6-2/TRBV6-3,ASSYSLPASTDTQY
TRBV12-3/TRBV12-4,ASSQTGGGQPQH
TRBV18,ASSLRSTDTQY
TRBV5-6,ASSTGTSGNYEQY
TRBV12-3/TRBV12-4,ASSGFKLTEAF
TRBV10-3,AISERGTAKQETQY
TRBV6-6,ASSYVRESNQPQH
TRBV2,ASSPSRDSYNSPLH
TRBV24-1,ATSDLDSPNTGELF
TRBV29-1,SVDRQMGGYT
TRBV20-1,SARQGGDTQY
TRBV7-6,ASSLGRSTDTQY
TRBV10-3,AISELQGAPDGYT
TRBV3-1,ASSQFGTGGARGYT
TRBV5-1,ASRQGGAEAF
TRBV7-9,ASSLVRDEQY
TRBV28,ASSSPPGQGTGGYT
TRBV12-3/TRBV12-4,ASSYDQRTRDYGYT
TRBV19,ASSLTSTDTQY
TRBV27,ASSFTGVEQY
TRBV5-6,ASALGASKNIQY
TRBV7-6,VSGEGLETQY
TRBV20-1,SARDTTGFQPQH
TRBV21-1,ASSTMDFPFVGEQF
TRBV9,ASSGAGLEQY
TRBV12-3/TRBV12-4,ASKGGLYNEQF
TRBV2,ASSSGLAGGSTDTQY
TRBV28,ASSLYTTGEQY
TRBV20-1,SARDLAAGWDTEAF
TRBV20-1,SARKLKYNTDTQY
TRBV20-1,SATYSTGESYNEQF
TRBV27,ASSFGGIDSPLH
TRBV15,ATSGAGSSYNEQF